This TCR beta chain was obtained from a study of blood T cell repertoires in COVID-19. This CDR3 contains 10 residues. V gave up 10 bases and J gave up 11 bases; unmatched junction bases: 4. The V gene's germline CDR1 is SGHTA and CDR2 FQGTGA. TCRdb's table, derived via immunoSEQ multiplex PCR, lists solely in-frame clones and lacks some. The sample gives about 480,000 clones, around 88% of which show up once; around 12% is in the top ten. The source of this sequence is a woman in her fifties or sixties with COVID-19, enrolled during active disease. V is TRBV7-3 and J is TRBJ1-5; TRBD1 matches at 8 bases. Material for sequencing was peripheral blood. The DNA for the CDR3 is TGTGCCACTTCGGGACAGGCCCAGCATTTT. Translating it yields CATSGQAQHF.